One sample yielded the 5 T cell receptor beta chains listed below, sequenced in a study of cytomegalovirus exposure and HLA in healthy donors. The PCR ran on 60 Vbeta and 13 Jbeta primers. Here immunoSEQ multiplex PCR was the method, and the copy in TCRdb shows in-frame clones only, minus some. The sample includes approximately 150,000 clones, roughly three quarters of them seen just once. Sample: PBMCs. Receptor source: a man aged 18 to 29 in good health and CMV-seropositive.

The J gene is TRBJ2-5, the V gene TRBV11-2; D is uncertain. Germline V CDR1 and CDR2: SGHAT, FQNNGV. V gave up 5 bases and J gave up 5 bases, with 9 bases separating them. The CDR3 extends over 12 amino acids. The CDR3 region is CASSDSLETQYF. In DNA form, the CDR3 reads TGTGCCAGCAGCGACTCTTTGGAGACCCAGTACTTC.

V gene TRBV5-6 combines with J gene TRBJ2-1, with 8 positions matching TRBD2. Trimming cost V 1 base and J 4 bases; bases outside gene matches: 4. CDR1 and CDR2 from the germline V gene are SGHDT and YYEEEE. This CDR3 has 15 residues. CDR3 amino acids: CASSLRSGGYNEQFF. The CDR3 bases are TGTGCCAGCAGCTTGCGAAGCGGGGGATACAATGAGCAGTTCTTC.

The CDR3 loop is CASRRPPLQGARTGELFF. The CDR3 DNA is TGCGCCAGCAGACGTCCCCCCTTACAGGGGGCGCGCACCGGGGAGCTGTTTTTT. The chain is built from TRBV5-1 and TRBJ2-2, with 9 bases aligning to TRBD1. Germline lookup yields CDR1 SGHRS and CDR2 YFSETQ. The V gene end was trimmed by 5 bases and the J gene end by 4 bases; junction bases not matched to a gene: 15. This CDR3 has 18 residues.

The chain links TRBV15 to TRBJ2-3; 10 bases line up with TRBD2. From germline, CDR1 is LNHNV and CDR2 YYDKDF (reference sequence). The CDR3 contains 18 residues. The trim removed 0 bases at V and 5 bases at J, leaving 11 bases unmatched. The CDR3 region is CATSRDGRLAGEGDTQYF. CDR3 DNA sequence: TGTGCCACCAGCAGAGATGGTAGGCTAGCGGGGGAGGGAGATACGCAGTATTTT.

The V call is TRBV11-2, the J call TRBJ2-7; 12 bases align to TRBD2. Germline loops: CDR1 SGHAT, CDR2 FQNNGV. J was trimmed by 5 bases and V by 4 bases; bases with no gene match: 9. This CDR3 spans 16 amino acids. CDR3 protein: CASSSRGLAGSNEQYF. The CDR3 DNA reads TGTGCCAGCAGCTCACGCGGACTAGCGGGAAGTAACGAGCAGTACTTC.